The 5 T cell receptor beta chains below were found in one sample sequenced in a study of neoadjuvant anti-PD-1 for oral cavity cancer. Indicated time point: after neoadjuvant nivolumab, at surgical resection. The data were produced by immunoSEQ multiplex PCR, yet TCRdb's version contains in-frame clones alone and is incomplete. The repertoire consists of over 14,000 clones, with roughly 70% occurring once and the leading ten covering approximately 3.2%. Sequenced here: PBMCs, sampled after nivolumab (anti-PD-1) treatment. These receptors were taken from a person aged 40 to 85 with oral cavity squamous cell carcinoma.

The CDR3 is CASSLSKREGPRTQYF. DNA of the CDR3: TGCGCCAGCAGCCTATCTAAGCGGGAGGGCCCGCGGACGCAGTATTTT. This sequence joins TRBV4-1 and TRBJ2-3, with 10 bases fitting TRBD2. CDR1 and CDR2 from the germline V gene are MGHRA and YSYEKL. V was clipped by 4 bases and J by 9 bases; unmatched bases: 13. This CDR3 contains 16 residues.

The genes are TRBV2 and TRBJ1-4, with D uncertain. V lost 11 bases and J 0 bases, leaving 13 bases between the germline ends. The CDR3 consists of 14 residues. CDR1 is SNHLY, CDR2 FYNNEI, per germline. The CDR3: CAAGGRTTNEKLFF. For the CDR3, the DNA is TGTGCCGCCGGAGGACGCACAACTAATGAAAAACTGTTTTTT.

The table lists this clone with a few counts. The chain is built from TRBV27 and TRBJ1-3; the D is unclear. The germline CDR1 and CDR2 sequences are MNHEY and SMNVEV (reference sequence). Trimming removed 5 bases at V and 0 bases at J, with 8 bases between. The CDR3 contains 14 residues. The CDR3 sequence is CASSTASSGNTIYF. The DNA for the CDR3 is TGTGCCAGCAGTACTGCCAGCTCTGGAAACACCATATATTTT.

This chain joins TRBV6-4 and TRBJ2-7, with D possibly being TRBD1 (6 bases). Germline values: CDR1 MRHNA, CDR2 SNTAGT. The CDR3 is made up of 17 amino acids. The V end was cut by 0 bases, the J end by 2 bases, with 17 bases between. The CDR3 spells CASSDSDGQGTPYEQYF. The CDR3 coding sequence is TGTGCCAGCAGTGACTCGGACGGCCAGGGGACCCCCTACGAGCAGTACTTC.

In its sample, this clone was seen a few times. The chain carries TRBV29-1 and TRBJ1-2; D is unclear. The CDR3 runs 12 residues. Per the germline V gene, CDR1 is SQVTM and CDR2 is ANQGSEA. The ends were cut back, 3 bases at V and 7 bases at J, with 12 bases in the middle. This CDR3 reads CSVDLDLAGYTF. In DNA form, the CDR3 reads TGCAGCGTTGACCTGGACCTGGCTGGCTACACCTTC. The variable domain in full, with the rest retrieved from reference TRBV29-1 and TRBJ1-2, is SAVISQKPSRDICQRGTSLTIQCQVDSQVTMMFWYRQQPGQSLTLIATANQGSEATYESGFVIDKFPISRPNLTFSTLTVSNMSPEDSSIYLCSVDLDLAGYTFGSGTRLTVV.